The 27 T cell receptor beta chains presented below share a single source sample, sequenced in a study of CD8+ T cells in alopecia areata. Treatment noted: oral pan-JAK inhibitor, 5-10 mg twice daily. Extracted from the samples, RNA was reverse transcribed into cDNA to serve as the sequencing template. Clones were read by immunoSEQ multiplex PCR, and TCRdb kept only the in-frame ones, dropping some. The table records around 120,000 clones, approximately 60% of them present only once. The specimen was CD4+ T cells sorted from blood, collected at week 4, from a patient treated with tofacitinib. The receptors originated from a human donor with alopecia areata.

The V call is TRBV18, the J call TRBJ2-4; D is unclear. V lost 6 bases and J lost 0, with 12 bases in between. Looked up from germline, CDR1 is KGHSH and CDR2 is LQKENI. The CDR3 is made up of 15 amino acids. The CDR3 is CASSRTELAKNIQYF. DNA for the CDR3: TGTGCCAGCTCCCGGACGGAACTAGCCAAAAACATTCAGTACTTC.

This clone was detected only a few times. V and J are TRBV9 and TRBJ2-1; a possible D gene is TRBD2 (5 bases). Germline V gives CDR1 SGDLS, CDR2 YYNGEE. V was shortened by 0 bases and J by 5 bases, with 9 bases between the two germline ends. The CDR3 is 14 residues long. The CDR3 DNA sequence: TGTGCCAGCAGCGTAGTGAGCGGCGACAATGAGCAGTTCTTC. It is translated as CASSVVSGDNEQFF. The variable domain in full, with the rest retrieved from reference TRBV9 and TRBJ2-1, is DSGVTQTPKHLITATGQRVTLRCSPRSGDLSVYWYQQSLDQGLQFLIQYYNGEERAKGNILERFSAQQFPDLHSELNLSSLELGDSALYFCASSVVSGDNEQFFGPGTRLTVL.

The chain combines TRBV18 with TRBJ1-1; 7 bases agree with TRBD1. Germline V gives CDR1 KGHSH, CDR2 LQKENI. J was trimmed by 1 base and V by 6 bases; bases with no gene match: 5. The CDR3 runs 14 residues. The CDR3 nucleotides read TGTGCCAGCTCCCCCGGGACAGAGAACACTGAAGCTTTCTTT. Translating gives CASSPGTENTEAFF.

The chain has TRBV5-1 and TRBJ2-7, with D possibly matching TRBD1 (6 bases). Germline V gene lookup returns CDR1 SGHRS and CDR2 YFSETQ. V lost 4 bases and J lost 5, with 13 bases in between. This CDR3 is built from 13 residues. The CDR3 nucleotides are TGCGCCAGCAGCGACCGTAACAGGGACGAGCAGTACTTC. Residues: CASSDRNRDEQYF.

Comments on this clone: Additional DNA sequences in this sample encode the identical CDR3. The CDR3 region has the DNA TGTGCCTGGAGTGTTGGCGGGAGCACAGATACGCAGTATTTT. Encoded protein: CAWSVGGSTDTQYF. The chain links TRBV30 to TRBJ2-3; a possible D gene is TRBD2 (5 bases). The CDR3 is 14 amino acids. Looked up from germline, CDR1 is GTSNPN and CDR2 is SVGIG (reference sequence). Trimming removed 0 bases at V and 0 bases at J, with 7 bases between.

To note about this clone: The same CDR3 arises from other DNA sequences in this sample as well. The rearrangement joins TRBV30 to TRBJ1-5; 7 bases are a match to TRBD1. With V trimmed by 2 bases and J by 3 bases, 4 bases remained unmatched. This CDR3 is built from 14 residues. CDR1 and CDR2 from the germline V gene are GTSNPN and SVGIG (reference sequence). Written as DNA, the CDR3 is TGTGCCTGGAGTACAGGGGCTCTCAATCAGCCCCAGCATTTT. It codes for CAWSTGALNQPQHF.

J is TRBJ1-5 and V is TRBV30; D is uncertain. Trimming shortened V by 0 bases and J by 7 bases, and 10 bases separated the two germline ends. The CDR3 runs 13 residues. Germline V gives CDR1 GTSNPN, CDR2 SVGIG (reference sequence). CDR3 sequence reads: CAWSVEGAQPQHF. The CDR3 coding sequence is TGTGCCTGGAGTGTGGAGGGAGCGCAGCCCCAGCATTTT.

The chain combines TRBV7-9 with TRBJ1-2, with D possibly TRBD1 on 5 matching bases. Germline-derived CDR1 and CDR2 are SEHNR and FQNEAQ (reference sequence). This CDR3 spans 15 amino acids. Trimming removed 5 bases at V and 3 bases at J, with 16 bases between. The CDR3 nucleotides read TGTGCCAGCAGCGCCGGACAAAGTTCACACTATGGCTACACCTTC. As protein: CASSAGQSSHYGYTF.

V usage is TRBV4-3 and J usage is TRBJ2-1, with TRBD2 matching over 10 bases. Per germline, CDR1 LGHNA and CDR2 YSLEER. The CDR3 is made up of 16 amino acids. The trim removed 0 bases at V and 9 bases at J, leaving 8 bases unmatched. The CDR3, as DNA: TGCGCCAGCAGCCAAGATCTAGCGGGAGCAAAGATTGAGCAGTTCTTC. Residues: CASSQDLAGAKIEQFF.

The chain links TRBV2 to TRBJ2-5; D unresolved. Germline V gene data show CDR1 as SNHLY and CDR2 as FYNNEI. This CDR3 spans 15 amino acids. V was cut by 1 base and J by 6 bases, with 15 bases left in between. The CDR3 DNA reads TGTGCCAGCAGTGAAGTCTCCAGACTTCGAAAGACCCAGTACTTC. Translation: CASSEVSRLRKTQYF.

The gene calls are TRBV5-6 and TRBJ1-1; D call uncertain. Per the germline V gene, CDR1 is SGHDT and CDR2 is YYEEEE. The length of the CDR3 is 13 residues. V was clipped by 0 bases and J by 2 bases, with 5 bases between them. The CDR3 region is CASSLGSNTEAFF. In DNA, the CDR3 is TGTGCCAGCAGCTTGGGTAGTAACACTGAAGCTTTCTTT. Full variable domain (remainder filled in from reference TRBV5-6 and TRBJ1-1): DAGVTQSPTHLIKTRGQQVTLRCSPKSGHDTVSWYQQALGQGPQFIFQYYEEEERQRGNFPDRFSGHQFPNYSSELNVNALLLGDSALYLCASSLGSNTEAFFGQGTRLTVV.

The rearrangement joins TRBV2 to TRBJ1-6, with 9 bases matching TRBD1. V lost 6 bases, J lost 10 bases, and 7 bases stayed unmatched. The CDR3 has 14 amino acids. Germline V gene sequence: CDR1 SNHLY, CDR2 FYNNEI. The CDR3 DNA reads TGTGCCAGCAGCCGGACAGGGGCCGACTCACCCCTCCACTTT. Protein product: CASSRTGADSPLHF.

This clone showed up just a few times. J is TRBJ2-3 and V is TRBV27; 8 bases align to TRBD2. Trimming at V came to 5 bases and at J to 2 bases, leaving 9 bases not matched to a gene. This CDR3 comprises 16 residues. CDR1 is MNHEY, CDR2 SMNVEV, per germline (reference sequence). CDR3 sequence: CASSTTGLAPTDTQYF. In nucleotides, the CDR3 is TGTGCCAGCAGTACAACCGGACTAGCTCCCACAGATACGCAGTATTTT.

This chain joins TRBV19 and TRBJ2-5; 9 nucleotides match TRBD1. This CDR3 is built from 14 residues. Germline V CDR1 and CDR2: LNHDA, SQIVND (reference sequence). V was pared by 5 bases and J by 5 bases, with 6 bases of the junction left unmatched. The CDR3 spells CASSLTGGEETQYF. The CDR3 DNA reads TGTGCCAGTAGTCTTACAGGGGGCGAGGAGACCCAGTACTTC.

The V gene is TRBV6-5, the J gene TRBJ1-1; D unresolved. CDR3 length equals 12 residues. V was shortened by 5 bases and J by 8 bases, with 12 bases between the two germline ends. Germline lookup yields CDR1 MNHEY and CDR2 SVGAGI. CDR3 nucleotide sequence: TGTGCCAGCAGTCCCAATGGTGAAGAAGCTTTCTTT. The encoded protein is CASSPNGEEAFF.

This sequence joins TRBV4-2 and TRBJ1-2; TRBD1 agrees at 9 bases. Per germline, CDR1 LGHNA and CDR2 YNFKEQ. After removal of 3 bases from V and 3 bases from J, the junction contained 8 bases not matched to a gene. The CDR3 covers 16 residues. CDR3 residues: CASSHLEDRGDYGYTF. The CDR3 DNA follows: TGTGCCAGCAGCCACCTCGAGGACAGGGGAGACTATGGCTACACCTTC.

The J gene is TRBJ1-1, the V gene TRBV4-1; D remains unclear. In germline, CDR1 is MGHRA, CDR2 YSYEKL. Trimming removed 2 bases from V and 3 bases from J, with 13 bases in between. CDR3 length: 15 residues. The CDR3 is CASSQPAGVDTEAFF. CDR3 coding DNA: TGCGCCAGCAGCCAACCCGCCGGGGTTGACACTGAAGCTTTCTTT.

The chain combines TRBV7-8 with TRBJ2-2; maybe TRBD2 (7 bases). Germline V gene lookup returns CDR1 SGHVS and CDR2 FQNEAQ. The CDR3 contains 15 residues. The V and J ends lost 7 bases and 2 bases respectively, with 14 bases between them. The DNA for the CDR3 is TGTGCCAGCACGCAACAGGGACTAAACACCGGGGAGCTGTTTTTT. It is translated as CASTQQGLNTGELFF.

The chain employs TRBV4-3 and TRBJ1-6; the D is unclear. Trimming took 4 bases from V and 10 from J, leaving 8 bases between them. Germline-derived CDR1 and CDR2 are LGHNA and YSLEER. The CDR3 contains 12 residues. The DNA of the CDR3 is TGCGCCAGCAGCCGGGGTGGATCACCCCTCCACTTT. Amino acid sequence: CASSRGGSPLHF.

The chain joins TRBV4-1 to TRBJ2-1; 11 bases line up with TRBD2. This CDR3 has 16 residues. The V segment lost 2 bases and the J segment 6 bases; nucleotides outside the gene matches: 6. Germline V CDR1 and CDR2: MGHRA, YSYEKL. In DNA, the CDR3 is TGCGCCAGCAGCCAACCAACTAGCGGGAGAAGCAATGAGCAGTTCTTC. This encodes CASSQPTSGRSNEQFF.

This clone came up a few times. The chain links TRBV5-6 to TRBJ2-7, with 7 positions matching TRBD1. The V gene's germline CDR1 is SGHDT and CDR2 YYEEEE. The V and J ends lost 4 bases and 6 bases, in that order; junction bases with no gene match: 16. The CDR3 has 16 amino acids. This chain's CDR3 is CASSVRDWWQGVEQYF. CDR3 bases: TGTGCCAGCAGCGTTAGAGACTGGTGGCAGGGGGTCGAGCAGTACTTC.

The chain's CDR3 is CSVAQIGTRQETQYF. Written as DNA, the CDR3 is TGCAGCGTTGCTCAGATCGGGACAAGACAAGAGACCCAGTACTTC. The gene calls are TRBV29-1 and TRBJ2-5; a weak D match, TRBD1 (6 bases). Germline V gene data show CDR1 as SQVTM and CDR2 as ANQGSEA. The V and J ends lost 4 bases and 2 bases respectively, with 17 bases between them. The CDR3 covers 15 residues.

A few counts support this clone. V usage is TRBV29-1 and J usage is TRBJ2-5; D may be TRBD2 (6 bases). Trimming shortened V by 0 bases and J by 4 bases, and 12 bases separated the two germline ends. The CDR3 extends over 14 amino acids. Germline lookup yields CDR1 SQVTM and CDR2 ANQGSEA. In nucleotides, the CDR3 is TGCAGCGTTGAAGACCCCGGGGGTGGAGAGACCCAGTACTTC. It is translated as CSVEDPGGGETQYF.

This clone was detected only once. The rearrangement links TRBV29-1 to TRBJ2-3; D uncertain. The length of the CDR3 is 14 residues. Looked up from germline, CDR1 is SQVTM and CDR2 is ANQGSEA. V lost 4 bases and J 0 bases, leaving 11 bases between the germline ends. The CDR3: CSVAWRTSTDTQYF. Written as DNA, the CDR3 is TGCAGCGTTGCGTGGCGTACTAGCACAGATACGCAGTATTTT.

The chain combines TRBV30 with TRBJ2-3; tentatively, D is TRBD1 (5 bases). Germline loops: CDR1 GTSNPN, CDR2 SVGIG (reference sequence). V dropped 2 bases and J dropped 4 bases, with 7 bases sitting between them. The CDR3 totals 12 residues. CDR3 nucleotide sequence: TGTGCCTGGAGTCAGGGTTCAGATACGCAGTATTTT. The encoded protein is CAWSQGSDTQYF.

This chain joins TRBV5-4 and TRBJ2-5; no definite D call. Germline assignment: CDR1 SGHNT and CDR2 YYREEE (reference sequence). This CDR3 has 11 amino acids. The V end lost 7 bases, the J end lost 5 bases, and 9 bases lay between the germline ends. DNA of the CDR3: TGTGCCAGCGGGCAGAAGGAGACCCAGTACTTC. It encodes CASGQKETQYF.

This clone was seen only a few times. The chain recombines TRBV2 with TRBJ1-4, with TRBD1 matching over 9 bases. Per germline, CDR1 SNHLY and CDR2 FYNNEI. V lost 4 bases to trimming and J lost 10 bases; unmatched junction nucleotides: 7. The CDR3 loop spans 14 amino acids. The CDR3 DNA follows: TGTGCCAGCAGTGCCCGGACAGGGGAGCTAAAACTGTTTTTT. Translation: CASSARTGELKLFF.